Described below is a single T cell receptor beta chain sequence and its context. The antigen is undetermined. The CDR3 runs 15 residues. CDR1 is SQVTM and CDR2 is ANQGSEA in the germline V gene. V was pared by 6 bases and J by 7 bases, with 8 bases of the junction left unmatched. The data were taken from a study of CD8 T cells in Susac syndrome. An input of 0.5 to 1 ug of RNA was subjected to reverse transcription using random hexamers. Multiplex PCR with immunoSEQ amplified the TCR beta CDR3 across 54 Vbeta and 13 Jbeta. TCRdb itself ran the immunoSEQ multiplex PCR reads through MiXCR, one entry per CDR3 protein. The table shows 110,000 or so distinct CDR3 sequences, with 92% occurring only once. From blood CD8+ and CD4+ T cells, the TCR beta chain was sequenced. The authors negatively isolated CD8+ and CD4+ T cells and FACS-enriched TEMRA cells. General observations from the study: A relatively small number of individuals underwent TCR sequencing and HLA analysis.

This sequence was found in a human donor in good health. This chain links TRBV29-1 with TRBJ2-2, with 13 positions matching TRBD2. Material: CD4+ T cells from PBMCs. CDR3 region: CSVAVRLAGGGELFF. The CDR3 DNA sequence: TGCAGCGTCGCGGTTAGACTAGCGGGAGGCGGGGAGCTGTTTTTT.